Sequencing of this TCR beta chain was carried out in a study of early T cells in non-severe SARS-CoV-2 infection. About the research overall: Chains were not paired, and sequencing was done on bulk RNA from unsorted whole blood.

This CDR3 spans 15 amino acids. Germline-derived CDR1 and CDR2 are SGDLS and YYNGEE. Trimming shortened V by 2 bases and J by 2 bases, and 12 bases separated the two germline ends. Whole-study results and caveats: Anti-spike CD8 responses were favored by VDJdb matching, which missed private and CD4 specificities.

A note on this clonotype: The target antigen is unknown.

The library protocol tagged individual cDNA molecules with unique molecular identifiers. Each CDR3 protein gets one entry after TCRdb re-called the 5' RACE reads with MiXCR. The sample contains tens of thousands of distinct CDR3 sequences, 15% to 18% of which appear only once. Source material: whole blood. This receptor was taken from an adult who was a healthcare worker with PCR-confirmed SARS-CoV-2 infection or an uninfected control (not recorded which). This sequence joins TRBV9 and TRBJ2-3; D possibly corresponds to TRBD2 (6 bases). The CDR3 region is CASSVVAEFTDTQYF. The DNA for the CDR3 is TGTGCCAGCAGCGTGGTAGCGGAATTCACAGATACGCAGTATTTT.